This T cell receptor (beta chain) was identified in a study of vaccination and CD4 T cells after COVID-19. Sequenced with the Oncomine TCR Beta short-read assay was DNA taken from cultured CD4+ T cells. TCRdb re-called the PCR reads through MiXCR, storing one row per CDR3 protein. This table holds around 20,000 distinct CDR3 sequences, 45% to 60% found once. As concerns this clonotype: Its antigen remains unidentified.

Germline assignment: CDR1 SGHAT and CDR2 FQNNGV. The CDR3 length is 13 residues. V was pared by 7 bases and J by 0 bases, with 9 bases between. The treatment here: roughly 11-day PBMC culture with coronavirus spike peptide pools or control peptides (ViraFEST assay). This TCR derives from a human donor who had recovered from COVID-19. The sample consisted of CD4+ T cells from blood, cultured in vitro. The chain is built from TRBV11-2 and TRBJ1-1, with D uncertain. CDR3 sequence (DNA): TGTGCCAGCAATTGGGGTATGAACACTGAAGCTTTCTTT. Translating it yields CASNWGMNTEAFF.